This TCR beta chain was sequenced during a study of T cells in Graves' hyperthyroidism and ophthalmopathy. Whole-study context: The authors collected peripheral blood at initial diagnosis, before any treatment.

Study results and caveats: Stable hyperthyroidism was told apart from ophthalmopathy by a model built on 13 V-J features.

From RNA transcripts, TCR beta CDR3 regions were amplified. TCR CDR3 underwent first-round RT-PCR with the HTBI primer set. MiXCR, applied by TCRdb to the multiplex PCR reads, yields one record per CDR3 protein. The data show fewer than 400,000 distinct CDR3 sequences, 20% to 30% seen once. No progression to ophthalmopathy during 18 months of follow-up defined stable disease. Diagnoses rested on clinical symptoms, serum thyroxine and TRAb, thyroid ultrasound and orbital computed tomography. This clonotype was seen repeatedly, ten times or more. As yet, its antigen is unknown. This CDR3 comprises 14 residues. From germline, CDR1 is MNHEY and CDR2 SMNVEV (reference sequence). Trimming removed 5 bases at V and 5 bases at J, with 15 bases between.

The sequence was obtained from a man in his forties or fifties with Graves' hyperthyroidism. The gene calls are TRBV27 and TRBJ1-1; TRBD1 is a possible D gene (6 bases). Material for sequencing was blood. The CDR3 region has the DNA TGTGCCAGCAGTCCCATGGGGGCGCGGACTGAAGCTTTCTTT. Encoded protein: CASSPMGARTEAFF.